Sequencing of this TCR beta chain was carried out in a study of human versus mouse CDR3 diversity and MHC coevolution. Study as a whole: The immunoSEQ assay reportedly detects one in 200,000 T cells. Between roughly 5.5 x 10^6 and 1.6 x 10^7 valid reads came from each sample.

A note on this clone: Its antigen is not known.

The CDR3 is 15 amino acids. Germline V gene lookup returns CDR1 SGDLS and CDR2 YYNGEE. V dropped 1 base and J dropped 9; count of bases not matched to a gene: 5. Some clones are missing from TCRdb's copy, which holds only in-frame ones; the method was immunoSEQ multiplex PCR. The profile shows tens of thousands of clones, 80% to 95% of them singletons. Study-level results: Humans had the largest estimated TCR beta repertoire, about 1.5 million clonotypes.

The sequence was collected from a person aged 25 to 75 in good health. Sequencing used naive CD4+ T cells from blood. Regarding subset: CD45RO-negative CD62L-positive naive CD4 T cells. The chain combines TRBV9 with TRBJ2-1; 12 bases line up with TRBD2. In DNA form, the CDR3 reads TGTGCCAGCAGCGTATCTTGGGGACTAGCGGGTGAGCAGTTCTTC. Protein product: CASSVSWGLAGEQFF.